A single sample is the source of the 10 T cell receptor beta chains below, sequenced in a study of beta chain features in type 1 diabetes. Sequenced material consisted of expressed TCRB transcripts (all of the isolated RNA was reverse transcribed). The data were produced by immunoSEQ multiplex PCR, yet TCRdb's version contains in-frame clones alone and is incomplete. The table records about 150,000 clones, around 10% of them present only once. Source material: central memory CD4+ T cells from blood. The receptors here all came from a man aged 18 to 30 in good health.

This clone was observed a few times. The chain carries TRBV4-2 and TRBJ2-1, with D uncertain. This CDR3 has 14 residues. Germline lookup yields CDR1 LGHNA and CDR2 YNFKEQ. Trimming took off 0 bases at V and 8 bases at J, with 11 bases between the two ends. The DNA for the CDR3 is TGTGCCAGCAGCCAAGATCAAGCGCTGGATGAGCAGTTCTTC. Translated: CASSQDQALDEQFF.

This clone was picked up many times. The V call is TRBV29-1, the J call TRBJ2-6; D perhaps matches TRBD1 (5 bases). The CDR3 runs to 14 residues. The V gene lost 6 bases and the J gene lost 0 bases, with 9 bases spanning the gap. Germline values: CDR1 SQVTM, CDR2 ANQGSEA. The CDR3 loop is CSVAQGSGANVLTF. CDR3 bases: TGCAGCGTGGCTCAGGGCTCTGGGGCCAACGTCCTGACTTTC.

This clone was counted only a few times. The V and J genes are TRBV6-6 and TRBJ2-3; D gene uncertain. Germline V CDR1 and CDR2: MNHNY, SVGAGI (reference sequence). This CDR3 is 13 amino acids long. V dropped 2 bases and J dropped 1 base, with 4 bases sitting between them. CDR3 DNA: TGTGCCAGCAGTTACGGGGGCACAGATACGCAGTATTTT. Its protein is CASSYGGTDTQYF.

This chain joins TRBV7-8 and TRBJ2-5, with D unresolved. The CDR3 spans 13 residues. The germline V and J ends were trimmed by 7 bases and 5 bases, with 14 bases remaining between them. Germline values: CDR1 SGHVS, CDR2 FQNEAQ. CDR3 DNA: TGTGCCAGCAAAACCCAGGCGACGGAGACCCAGTACTTC. Its protein is CASKTQATETQYF.

This clone was counted between two and nine times. Here the CDR3 DNA reads TGTGCCAGCAGCGTAGGAGTGGGCCAAGGCACAGATACGCAGTATTTT. This sequence encodes CASSVGVGQGTDTQYF. V is TRBV9 and J is TRBJ2-3; D is uncertain. CDR3 length equals 16 residues. Germline loops: CDR1 SGDLS, CDR2 YYNGEE. Trimming removed 0 bases from V and 1 base from J, with 12 bases in between.

V is TRBV5-4 and J is TRBJ2-3; 11 bases align to TRBD2. This CDR3 region has 16 residues. V lost 4 bases, J lost 0 bases, and 4 bases stayed unmatched. Germline V lookup: CDR1 SGHNT, CDR2 YYREEE (reference sequence). The CDR3 coding sequence is TGTGCCAGCAGCCCCCGACTAGCGGGGAGCACAGATACGCAGTATTTT. It specifies CASSPRLAGSTDTQYF.

The gene calls are TRBV4-2 and TRBJ2-5; 7 bases line up with TRBD1. Trimming took 1 base from V and 3 from J; bases not matched to a gene: 8. The CDR3 contains 16 residues. Germline assignment: CDR1 LGHNA and CDR2 YNFKEQ. CDR3 sequence reads: CASSQATGYEEETQYF. CDR3 DNA sequence: TGTGCCAGCAGCCAAGCGACAGGGTACGAAGAAGAGACCCAGTACTTC.

This clone was detected a few times. The chain recombines TRBV30 with TRBJ2-4; D remains ambiguous. V dropped 3 bases and J dropped 0 bases, with 6 bases sitting between them. The CDR3 is 13 amino acids. The V gene's germline CDR1 is GTSNPN and CDR2 SVGIG (reference sequence). In DNA, the CDR3 is TGTGCCTGGAGGGAAGGAGCCAAAAACATTCAGTACTTC. Protein product: CAWREGAKNIQYF.

The chain uses TRBV29-1 and TRBJ2-1; the D is unclear. V lost 6 bases and J 12 bases, leaving 12 bases between the germline ends. The CDR3 extends over 10 amino acids. Germline V lookup: CDR1 SQVTM, CDR2 ANQGSEA. CDR3 protein: CSVTTPRQFF. The CDR3 nucleotides read TGCAGCGTGACGACCCCTCGGCAGTTCTTC.

The table lists this clone with a few counts. A much larger clone is a single base away; this may be a read error. The identical CDR3 is also encoded by other nucleotide sequences in the sample. The rearrangement joins TRBV5-6 to TRBJ2-1, with D uncertain. Per the germline V gene, CDR1 is SGHDT and CDR2 is YYEEEE. This CDR3 comprises 14 residues. Trimming removed 0 bases at V and 3 bases at J, with 7 bases between. The chain's CDR3 is CASSLGQYYNEQFF. CDR3 DNA sequence: TGTGCCAGCAGCTTGGGGCAGTACTACAATGAGCAGTTCTTC.